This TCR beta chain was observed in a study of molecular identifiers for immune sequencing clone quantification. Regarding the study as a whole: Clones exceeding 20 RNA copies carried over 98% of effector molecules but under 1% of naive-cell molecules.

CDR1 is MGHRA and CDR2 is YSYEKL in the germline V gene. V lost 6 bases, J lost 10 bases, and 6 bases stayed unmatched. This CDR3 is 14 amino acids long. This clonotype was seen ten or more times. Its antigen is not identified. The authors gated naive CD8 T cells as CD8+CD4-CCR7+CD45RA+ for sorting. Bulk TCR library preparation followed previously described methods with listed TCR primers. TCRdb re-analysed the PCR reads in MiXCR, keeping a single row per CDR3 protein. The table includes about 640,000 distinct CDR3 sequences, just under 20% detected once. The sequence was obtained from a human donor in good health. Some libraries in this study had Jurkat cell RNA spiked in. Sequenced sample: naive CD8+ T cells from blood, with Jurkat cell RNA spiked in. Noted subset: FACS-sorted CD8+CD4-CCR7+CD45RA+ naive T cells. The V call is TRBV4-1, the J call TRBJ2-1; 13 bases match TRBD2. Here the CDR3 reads CASRGLAGVGEQFF. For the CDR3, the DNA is TGCGCCAGCAGAGGACTAGCGGGGGTCGGGGAGCAGTTCTTC.